This TCR beta chain was found in a study of T cell changes during pregnancy in multiple sclerosis. Only in-frame clones appear in the TCRdb table, and some are missing; sequencing was by immunoSEQ multiplex PCR. The table includes around 60,000 clones, 85% to 95% detected once. With V trimmed by 4 bases and J by 7 bases, 12 bases remained unmatched. Germline CDR1 is PRHDT and CDR2 is FYEKMQ (reference sequence). The CDR3 consists of 18 residues. The chain has TRBV13 and TRBJ2-1; TRBD2 matches at 14 bases. The specimen was CD8+ T cells from peripheral blood mononuclear cells, collected in the third trimester of pregnancy. The source of this sequence is a female donor with multiple sclerosis, enrolled in a pregnancy study. The CDR3 sequence is CASSSPRGLAGERNEQFF. DNA for the CDR3: TGTGCCAGCAGCTCTCCCAGGGGACTAGCGGGAGAGCGGAATGAGCAGTTCTTC.